One sample yielded the 27 T cell receptor beta chains listed below, sequenced in a study of response to subunit inactivated influenza vaccine. Using its own MiXCR run on the RT-PCR reads, TCRdb lists one record per CDR3 protein. The table records roughly 500,000 distinct CDR3 sequences, more than 15% of them present only once. Sequencing used CD4+ T cells sorted from PBMCs, obtained around 25 months after vaccination. These receptors were collected from a man between 50 and 70 years old who received an inactivated influenza vaccine.

The chain links TRBV5-1 to TRBJ2-2; D is undetermined. The germline V and J ends were trimmed by 0 bases and 6 bases, with 12 bases remaining between them. CDR1 is SGHRS and CDR2 is YFSETQ in the germline V gene. This CDR3 contains 15 residues. The CDR3 loop is CASSLGAEVPGELFF. CDR3 DNA sequence: TGCGCCAGCAGCTTGGGTGCAGAGGTGCCCGGGGAGCTGTTTTTT.

This clonotype was detected a few times. The gene calls are TRBV12-3 or TRBV12-4 and TRBJ1-1; D call uncertain. V lost 4 bases and J lost 0, with 18 bases in between. This CDR3 has 17 residues. CDR3 region: CASSWGVRRGLNTEAFF. In nucleotides, the CDR3 is TGTGCCAGCAGTTGGGGAGTGCGGAGAGGGCTGAACACTGAAGCTTTCTTT.

There are a few counts of this clonotype. The V call is TRBV6-5, the J call TRBJ2-7; TRBD1 agrees at 7 bases. The CDR3 is 13 residues long. After removal of 4 bases from V and 7 bases from J, the junction contained 7 bases not matched to a gene. CDR1 MNHEY and CDR2 SVGAGI come from the germline V gene. The CDR3 coding sequence is TGTGCCAGCAGTTTAGGGACAGCTTGGGAGCAGTACTTC. It encodes CASSLGTAWEQYF.

This chain connects TRBV7-6 to TRBJ2-5; 14 positions match TRBD2. Germline V gene lookup returns CDR1 SGHVS and CDR2 FNYEAQ. Germline trimming cut 8 bases from V and 1 base from J; bases unmatched to any gene: 6. The CDR3 extends over 16 amino acids. CDR3 residues: CASSGLAGGSQETQYF. The DNA for the CDR3 is TGTGCCAGCTCAGGACTAGCGGGAGGTTCCCAAGAGACCCAGTACTTC.

The table lists this clonotype with many counts. J is TRBJ2-3 and V is TRBV18, with D unresolved. Germline CDR1 is KGHSH and CDR2 is LQKENI. The ends were cut back, 8 bases at V and 0 bases at J, with 9 bases in the middle. This CDR3 has 13 amino acids. DNA of the CDR3: TGTGCCAGCAGTTTTTCTAGCACAGATACGCAGTATTTT. Protein: CASSFSSTDTQYF. Full variable domain (rest looked up from reference TRBV18 and TRBJ2-3): NAGVMQNPRHLVRRRGQEARLRCSPMKGHSHVYWYRQLPEEGLKFMVYLQKENIIDESGMPKERFSAEFPKEGPSILRIQQVVRGDSAAYFCASSFSSTDTQYFGPGTRLTVL.

There are a few counts of this clonotype. CDR3 in amino acids: CATSDPRGVAETQYF. In nucleotides, the CDR3 is TGTGCCACCAGTGATCCTCGGGGGGTGGCAGAGACCCAGTACTTC. The V and J genes are TRBV24-1 and TRBJ2-5; TRBD2 aligns across 7 bases. The CDR3 is 15 residues long. Germline CDR1 is KGHDR and CDR2 is SFDVKD. Germline trimming cut 3 bases from V and 4 bases from J; bases unmatched to any gene: 7.

In this sample, this clonotype turned up many times. This chain joins TRBV6-1 and TRBJ2-7; TRBD1 matches at 10 bases. The CDR3 runs 15 residues. The V gene's germline CDR1 is MNHNS and CDR2 SASEGT. The V gene end was trimmed by 5 bases and the J gene end by 2 bases; junction bases not matched to a gene: 6. Here the CDR3 reads CASSQGTGATYEQYF. The DNA of the CDR3 is TGTGCCAGCAGTCAAGGGACAGGGGCAACCTACGAGCAGTACTTC.

The genes are TRBV7-2 and TRBJ2-5; D is uncertain. Trimming removed 0 bases at V and 2 bases at J, with 10 bases between. Germline assignment: CDR1 SGHTA and CDR2 FQGNSA. The CDR3 sequence is 15 residues long. CDR3 residues: CASSLADLPQETQYF. As DNA, the CDR3 is TGTGCCAGCAGCTTAGCGGATCTACCACAAGAGACCCAGTACTTC.

This clonotype was counted a few times. The V call is TRBV7-9, the J call TRBJ2-7; D perhaps matches TRBD2 (5 bases). CDR3 length equals 12 residues. V gave up 8 bases and J gave up 1 base, with 9 bases separating them. Germline V gene data show CDR1 as SEHNR and CDR2 as FQNEAQ (reference sequence). CDR3 residues: CASEGGSYEQYF. The DNA of the CDR3 is TGTGCCAGCGAGGGCGGTTCCTACGAGCAGTACTTC.

The chain recombines TRBV27 with TRBJ2-6; 7 positions agree with TRBD1. Per the germline V gene, CDR1 is MNHEY and CDR2 is SMNVEV (reference sequence). This CDR3 contains 18 residues. With 4 bases clipped from V and 0 bases from J, the junction kept 9 bases outside the gene matches. The CDR3 spells CASSSYRGFSSGANVLTF. DNA for the CDR3: TGTGCCAGCAGTTCTTACAGGGGATTTAGCTCTGGGGCCAACGTCCTGACTTTC.

DNA of the CDR3: TGTGCCAGCAGTTGGCGACAGGTCCCCAGCTCCTACGAGCAGTACTTC. Encoded protein: CASSWRQVPSSYEQYF. V is TRBV28 and J is TRBJ2-7, with D perhaps matching TRBD1 (6 bases). The CDR3 is 16 residues long. Trimming took off 4 bases at V and 0 bases at J, with 16 bases between the two ends. Germline CDR1 MDHEN, CDR2 SYDVKM. Looking up the rest from reference TRBV28 and TRBJ2-7 gives the full variable domain: DVKVTQSSRYLVKRTGEKVFLECVQDMDHENMFWYRQDPGLGLRLIYFSYDVKMKEKGDIPEGYSVSREKKERFSLILESASTNQTSMYLCASSWRQVPSSYEQYFGPGTRLTVT.

This clonotype turned up a few times. The gene calls are TRBV12-3 or TRBV12-4 and TRBJ2-3; tentative D call: TRBD1 (6 bases). The V end was cut by 0 bases, the J end by 0 bases, with 10 bases between. The CDR3 runs 16 residues. CDR3 residues: CASSLARGPSTDTQYF. CDR3 DNA sequence: TGTGCCAGCAGTTTAGCCAGGGGACCTAGCACAGATACGCAGTATTTT.

This clonotype was detected a few times. The chain is built from TRBV29-1 and TRBJ2-7; D unresolved. Per germline, CDR1 SQVTM and CDR2 ANQGSEA. V was cut by 3 bases and J by 7 bases, with 7 bases left in between. This CDR3 is 10 amino acids long. The chain's CDR3 is CSVDPQEQYF. CDR3 DNA: TGCAGCGTTGACCCGCAGGAGCAGTACTTC.

As to this clonotype: Being one base from a much bigger clone, this may be a read error. This chain uses TRBV20-1 with TRBJ2-4; 8 nucleotides align to TRBD2. From germline, CDR1 is DFQATT and CDR2 SNEGSKA (reference sequence). V lost 6 bases, J lost 5 bases, and 9 bases stayed unmatched. CDR3 length: 14 amino acids. The CDR3 region is CSAKHGGGENIQYF. In DNA, the CDR3 is TGCAGTGCAAAACACGGGGGGGGAGAAAACATTCAGTACTTC.

This chain joins TRBV5-8 and TRBJ2-1; D perhaps matches TRBD1 (5 bases). Germline CDR1 reads SGHTS; CDR2 reads YDEGEE. Trimming cost V 3 bases and J 5 bases, with 21 bases left between them. CDR3 length: 17 residues. This chain's CDR3 is CASSSLLAQGANNEQFF. The CDR3 nucleotides are TGTGCCAGCAGCTCCCTTCTCGCCCAAGGGGCCAACAATGAGCAGTTCTTC.

J is TRBJ2-6 and V is TRBV7-8, with D possibly TRBD1 on 6 matching bases. CDR1 and CDR2 from the germline V gene are SGHVS and FQNEAQ. There are 20 residues in the CDR3. V was clipped by 5 bases and J by 0 bases, with 23 bases between them. CDR3 loop: CASSPGLGQNSPSGANVLTF. The CDR3 region has the DNA TGTGCCAGCAGCCCAGGCTTGGGACAAAATTCCCCCTCTGGGGCCAACGTCCTGACTTTC.

This clonotype was picked up a small number of times. V is TRBV4-1 and J is TRBJ2-5; possibly TRBD2 for D (7 bases). This CDR3 contains 14 residues. The ends were cut back, 4 bases at V and 5 bases at J, with 14 bases in the middle. Germline CDR1 is MGHRA and CDR2 is YSYEKL. In DNA form, the CDR3 reads TGCGCCAGCAGCCTATACGGGGGGCGGGAGACCCAGTACTTC. Its protein is CASSLYGGRETQYF.

This clonotype came up a few times. The rearrangement links TRBV7-2 to TRBJ2-7, with 14 bases aligning to TRBD2. This CDR3 spans 16 amino acids. The germline V gene encodes CDR1 SGHTA and CDR2 FQGNSA. V shed 1 base, J shed 5 bases, and the junction held 4 bases outside the gene matches. The CDR3 DNA reads TGTGCCAGCAGCTTAGAGGGACTAGCGGGAGAGGACGAGCAGTACTTC. Amino acid sequence: CASSLEGLAGEDEQYF.

The table lists this clonotype with a few counts. The V call is TRBV20-1, the J call TRBJ2-5; the D is unclear. V dropped 5 bases and J dropped 3 bases, with 16 bases sitting between them. The CDR3 runs to 14 residues. Per the germline V gene, CDR1 is DFQATT and CDR2 is SNEGSKA (reference sequence). For the CDR3, the DNA is TGCAGTGCTCGATCAGCGAGTGGTAAAGAGACCCAGTACTTC. Translated: CSARSASGKETQYF.

This chain uses TRBV12-3 or TRBV12-4 with TRBJ2-1; D is unresolved. This CDR3 is 12 amino acids long. The V gene lost 7 bases and the J gene lost 7 bases, with 11 bases spanning the gap. DNA for the CDR3: TGTGCCAGCACCCCCACGCCAAATGAGCAGTTCTTC. Residues: CASTPTPNEQFF.

V and J are TRBV5-1 and TRBJ2-2, with D possibly matching TRBD1 (6 bases). There are 16 residues in the CDR3. Germline V gene lookup returns CDR1 SGHRS and CDR2 YFSETQ. The V gene lost 8 bases and the J gene lost 7 bases, with 24 bases spanning the gap. The CDR3 coding sequence is TGCGCCAGTGGAAAGGGGGTCACATCAAGTAGCGGGGAGCTGTTTTTT. Translating gives CASGKGVTSSSGELFF. Variable domain in full (rest from reference TRBV5-1 and TRBJ2-2): KAGVTQTPRYLIKTRGQQVTLSCSPISGHRSVSWYQQTPGQGLQFLFEYFSETQRNKGNFPGRFSGRQFSNSRSEMNVSTLELGDSALYLCASGKGVTSSSGELFFGEGSRLTVL.

The V gene is TRBV29-1, the J gene TRBJ2-2, with 8 bases fitting TRBD1. The junction had 5 bases not matched to a gene; V was cut back by 4 bases and J by 7 bases. This CDR3 has 13 amino acids. Germline V gene sequence: CDR1 SQVTM, CDR2 ANQGSEA. CDR3 nucleotides: TGCAGCGTTGGCAGGGGGCCCCACGGGGAGCTGTTTTTT. Translating gives CSVGRGPHGELFF.

The chain recombines TRBV5-1 with TRBJ2-7; 10 bases are a match to TRBD1. J lost 7 bases, V lost 4 bases, and 11 bases had no gene match. CDR3 length: 15 amino acids. Per germline, CDR1 SGHRS and CDR2 YFSETQ. This CDR3 reads CASSLGTGAGSEQYF. The CDR3 DNA is TGCGCCAGCAGCCTCGGGACAGGGGCGGGGAGTGAGCAGTACTTC.

This CDR3 is CAIRIQGQETQYF. In nucleotides, the CDR3 is TGTGCCATCAGGATTCAGGGCCAAGAGACCCAGTACTTC. The chain is built from TRBV10-3 and TRBJ2-5, with a weak D call TRBD1 (5 bases). The germline gives CDR1 ENHRY, CDR2 SYGVKD. Trimming left V 6 bases short and J 1 base short, with 9 bases between. There are 13 residues in the CDR3.

The rearrangement links TRBV5-5 to TRBJ2-7; TRBD1 matches at 10 bases. J was trimmed by 7 bases and V by 4 bases; bases with no gene match: 8. CDR1 and CDR2 (germline): SGHKS, YYEKEE (reference sequence). CDR3 length: 14 amino acids. Here the CDR3 DNA reads TGTGCCAGCAGCCCCGGGACAGGGGTAGAAGAGCAGTACTTC. Translated, it gives CASSPGTGVEEQYF.

This chain joins TRBV5-5 and TRBJ1-6, with D maybe TRBD1 (5 bases). Germline CDR1 SGHKS, CDR2 YYEKEE (reference sequence). V lost 3 bases and J lost 8, with 15 bases in between. This CDR3 region has 15 residues. CDR3 DNA: TGTGCCAGCAGCTCCCGGGACGCTAACTATTCACCCCTCCACTTT. Translating it yields CASSSRDANYSPLHF.

The rearrangement joins TRBV18 to TRBJ2-5; no definite D call. The germline V and J ends were trimmed by 3 bases and 5 bases, with 19 bases remaining between them. CDR1 is KGHSH, CDR2 LQKENI, per germline. This CDR3 spans 16 amino acids. The CDR3: CASSPQTWGPGETQYF. The CDR3 DNA follows: TGTGCCAGCTCACCTCAGACCTGGGGTCCGGGTGAGACCCAGTACTTC. Filled out from reference TRBV18 and TRBJ2-5, the complete variable domain reads NAGVMQNPRHLVRRRGQEARLRCSPMKGHSHVYWYRQLPEEGLKFMVYLQKENIIDESGMPKERFSAEFPKEGPSILRIQQVVRGDSAAYFCASSPQTWGPGETQYFGPGTRLLVL.